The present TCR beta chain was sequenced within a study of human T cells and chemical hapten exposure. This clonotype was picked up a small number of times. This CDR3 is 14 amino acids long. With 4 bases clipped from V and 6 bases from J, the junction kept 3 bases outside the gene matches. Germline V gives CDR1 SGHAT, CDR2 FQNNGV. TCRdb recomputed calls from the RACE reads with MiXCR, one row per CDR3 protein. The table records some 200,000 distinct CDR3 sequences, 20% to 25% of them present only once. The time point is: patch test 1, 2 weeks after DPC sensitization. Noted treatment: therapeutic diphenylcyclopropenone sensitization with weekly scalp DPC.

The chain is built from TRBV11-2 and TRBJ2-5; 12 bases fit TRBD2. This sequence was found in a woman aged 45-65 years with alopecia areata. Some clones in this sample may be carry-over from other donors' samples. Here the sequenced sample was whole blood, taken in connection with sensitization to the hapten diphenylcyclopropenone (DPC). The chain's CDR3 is CASSSLAGGQTQYF. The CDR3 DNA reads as TGTGCCAGCAGCTCACTAGCGGGAGGACAGACCCAGTACTTC.